The 27 T cell receptor beta chains reported below all come from one sample, sequenced in a study of cytomegalovirus exposure and HLA in healthy donors. The repertoire was sequenced with immunoSEQ multiplex PCR; TCRdb's copy has only in-frame clones and lacks some. The sample holds 120,000 or so clones, around 86% seen once. Sequenced sample: PBMCs. The receptors derive from a man between 18 and 29 years old in good health and CMV-seronegative.

The chain combines TRBV5-5 with TRBJ2-5; 10 bases match TRBD1. The CDR3 sequence is 19 residues long. The germline V gene encodes CDR1 SGHKS and CDR2 YYEKEE (reference sequence). Trimming removed 5 bases from V and 2 bases from J; junction bases left unmatched: 18. This chain's CDR3 is CASRPPGTGVFGEQETQYF. The CDR3 region has the DNA TGTGCCAGCAGGCCCCCCGGGACAGGGGTTTTCGGGGAGCAAGAGACCCAGTACTTC.

V usage is TRBV30 and J usage is TRBJ1-1; D may be TRBD1 (6 bases). This CDR3 has 12 amino acids. The germline V gene encodes CDR1 GTSNPN and CDR2 SVGIG (reference sequence). Trimming took 5 bases from V and 6 from J, leaving 13 bases between them. The CDR3 is CAWGNRAAEAFF. The CDR3 DNA reads TGTGCCTGGGGCAACAGGGCGGCTGAAGCTTTCTTT. Full variable domain (rest looked up from reference TRBV30 and TRBJ1-1): SQTIHQWPATLVQPVGSPLSLECTVEGTSNPNLYWYRQAAGRGLQLLFYSVGIGQISSEVPQNLSASRPQDRQFILSSKKLLLSDSGFYLCAWGNRAAEAFFGQGTRLTVV.

The chain joins TRBV6-5 to TRBJ2-3; TRBD1 is a possible D gene (6 bases). The V end lost 6 bases, the J end lost 0 bases, and 13 bases lay between the germline ends. Germline assignment: CDR1 MNHEY and CDR2 SVGAGI. The CDR3 runs 15 residues. Here the CDR3 DNA reads TGTGCCAGCAGCCAGGACAGTCCGAGCACAGATACGCAGTATTTT. Encoded protein: CASSQDSPSTDTQYF.

The chain is built from TRBV7-6 and TRBJ2-7; maybe TRBD2 (5 bases). This CDR3 is 15 amino acids long. Trimming took 5 bases from V and 3 from J, leaving 17 bases between them. Germline V gene data show CDR1 as SGHVS and CDR2 as FNYEAQ. The CDR3 bases are TGTGCCAGCAGCCCGTCGTTTGGGAGACACTACGAGCAGTACTTC. Residues: CASSPSFGRHYEQYF.

The chain combines TRBV7-2 with TRBJ1-6; maybe TRBD1 (6 bases). This CDR3 has 14 residues. With 5 bases removed from V and 7 bases from J, the gap between germline ends came to 12 bases. CDR1 is SGHTA, CDR2 FQGNSA, per germline. This CDR3 is CASSHRTENSPLHF. The DNA of the CDR3 is TGTGCCAGCAGCCACCGGACAGAAAATTCACCCCTCCACTTT.

The chain is built from TRBV7-9 and TRBJ2-1, with D perhaps TRBD2 (5 bases). CDR1 is SEHNR, CDR2 FQNEAQ, per germline (reference sequence). This CDR3 is built from 15 residues. V lost 5 bases and J lost 6, with 17 bases in between. The CDR3 DNA reads TGTGCCAGCAGCCCAACTATCTCAGGAGGCAATGAGCAGTTCTTC. Its protein is CASSPTISGGNEQFF.

This rearrangement joins TRBV27 to TRBJ1-2, with TRBD1 as a possible D gene (5 bases). The CDR3 is 15 residues long. V lost 0 bases and J 2 bases, leaving 10 bases between the germline ends. Germline V CDR1 and CDR2: MNHEY, SMNVEV (reference sequence). CDR3 coding DNA: TGTGCCAGCAGTTTATCGGGGACTACGAACTATGGCTACACCTTC. Protein sequence: CASSLSGTTNYGYTF.

The chain links TRBV7-2 to TRBJ1-3, with TRBD1 as a possible D gene (6 bases). There are 14 residues in the CDR3. V was pared by 6 bases and J by 4 bases, with 13 bases between. Germline assignment: CDR1 SGHTA and CDR2 FQGNSA. CDR3 in amino acids: CASSPTGDGNTIYF. The CDR3 DNA reads TGTGCCAGCAGTCCGACAGGAGACGGAAACACCATATATTTT.

This chain uses TRBV7-9 with TRBJ2-7; 10 bases line up with TRBD2. There are 16 residues in the CDR3. V trimming: 5 bases; J trimming: 4 bases; junction bases outside the gene matches: 11. The germline gives CDR1 SEHNR, CDR2 FQNEAQ (reference sequence). CDR3 in amino acids: CASSPCGSGGCYEQYF. CDR3 in DNA: TGTGCCAGCAGCCCCTGTGGTAGCGGGGGGTGTTACGAGCAGTACTTC.

V and J are TRBV5-1 and TRBJ1-2; D is unresolved. V dropped 2 bases and J dropped 6 bases, with 11 bases sitting between them. The CDR3 contains 13 residues. CDR1 SGHRS and CDR2 YFSETQ come from the germline V gene. The CDR3 protein is CASSLLMEDGYTF. The CDR3 nucleotides are TGCGCCAGCAGCTTACTGATGGAGGATGGCTACACCTTC. The full variable domain, its missing parts supplied by reference TRBV5-1 and TRBJ1-2, is KAGVTQTPRYLIKTRGQQVTLSCSPISGHRSVSWYQQTPGQGLQFLFEYFSETQRNKGNFPGRFSGRQFSNSRSEMNVSTLELGDSALYLCASSLLMEDGYTFGSGTRLTVV.

The rearrangement uses TRBV28 and TRBJ2-2; 7 bases line up with TRBD2. CDR1 MDHEN and CDR2 SYDVKM come from the germline V gene. The ends lost 3 bases at V and 5 bases at J; junction bases unmatched: 9. CDR3 length equals 16 residues. The CDR3 loop reads CASSLLQRDSTGELFF. CDR3 nucleotides: TGTGCCAGCAGTTTGTTACAGCGGGATAGTACCGGGGAGCTGTTTTTT.

The chain links TRBV7-6 to TRBJ2-1; possible D gene TRBD2, 5 bases. V lost 4 bases, J lost 12 bases, and 25 bases lay in between. The CDR3 has 16 residues. From germline, CDR1 is SGHVS and CDR2 FNYEAQ. CDR3 region: CASSSHRVSDLRGQFF. CDR3 sequence (DNA): TGTGCCAGCAGCTCCCACCGGGTCTCGGACTTACGGGGGCAGTTCTTC.

The chain uses TRBV2 and TRBJ1-1, with no clear D. V shed 2 bases and J shed 8 bases, with 9 bases lying between them. The germline V gene encodes CDR1 SNHLY and CDR2 FYNNEI. The CDR3 loop spans 12 amino acids. CDR3 sequence (DNA): TGTGCCAGCAGTGAAACGGAGCTAGAAGCTTTCTTT. Protein sequence: CASSETELEAFF.

V is TRBV13 and J is TRBJ2-3; TRBD1 agrees at 9 bases. V lost 2 bases to trimming and J lost 0 bases; unmatched junction nucleotides: 3. CDR3 length: 16 amino acids. Germline V CDR1 and CDR2: PRHDT, FYEKMQ (reference sequence). CDR3 DNA: TGTGCCAGCAGCTTATTTGGGACAGGGAGCACAGATACGCAGTATTTT. Translated: CASSLFGTGSTDTQYF.

This chain uses TRBV7-8 with TRBJ1-2, with D perhaps matching TRBD1 (5 bases). Germline V CDR1 and CDR2: SGHVS, FQNEAQ. V dropped 4 bases and J dropped 2 bases, with 11 bases sitting between them. This CDR3 is 14 amino acids long. CDR3 coding DNA: TGTGCCAGCAGCTCTAGCGGGGGAAACTATGGCTACACCTTC. It encodes CASSSSGGNYGYTF.

The CDR3: CASSMAIIGGSGTDTQYF. In nucleotides, the CDR3 is TGTGCCAGTAGTATGGCGATAATAGGCGGGAGTGGTACAGATACGCAGTATTTT. This chain connects TRBV19 to TRBJ2-3; 7 nucleotides align to TRBD2. Unmatched junction bases numbered 15, after V lost 3 bases and J lost 3 bases. Germline V gene sequence: CDR1 LNHDA, CDR2 SQIVND (reference sequence). The CDR3 has 18 amino acids.

DNA of the CDR3: TGTGCCAGCAGCTATCCCAGGGGCGCTAACTATGGCTACACCTTC. Translation: CASSYPRGANYGYTF. V and J are TRBV7-8 and TRBJ1-2; D might be TRBD1 (6 bases). Per germline, CDR1 SGHVS and CDR2 FQNEAQ. This CDR3 region has 15 residues. V shed 4 bases and J shed 0 bases, with 12 bases lying between them.

J is TRBJ1-1 and V is TRBV5-1, with D perhaps matching TRBD1 (5 bases). Looked up from germline, CDR1 is SGHRS and CDR2 is YFSETQ. Trimming took off 3 bases at V and 2 bases at J, with 11 bases between the two ends. This CDR3 contains 14 residues. The CDR3 nucleotides are TGCGCCAGCAGCTCAGTTCAGGGAAACACTGAAGCTTTCTTT. The encoded protein is CASSSVQGNTEAFF.

V is TRBV9 and J is TRBJ2-7; 11 nucleotides line up with TRBD2. After removal of 3 bases from V and 7 bases from J, the junction contained 9 bases not matched to a gene. This CDR3 is 15 amino acids long. Germline CDR1 and CDR2: SGDLS and YYNGEE. CDR3 sequence (DNA): TGTGCCAGCAGCGCCGAACTAGCGGGAGTAGGTGAGCAGTACTTC. This codes for CASSAELAGVGEQYF.

The CDR3 bases are TGTGCCAGCAGCCAACCGGGAAATGAAAAACTGTTTTTT. Its protein is CASSQPGNEKLFF. The gene calls are TRBV7-6 and TRBJ1-4, with D hard to call. CDR3 length equals 13 residues. The V end lost 5 bases, the J end lost 5 bases, and 9 bases lay between the germline ends. Germline CDR1 and CDR2: SGHVS and FNYEAQ.

J is TRBJ2-1 and V is TRBV15, with 12 bases that match TRBD2. The CDR3 runs to 14 residues. After removal of 11 bases from V and 7 bases from J, the junction contained 9 bases not matched to a gene. Germline V lookup: CDR1 LNHNV, CDR2 YYDKDF (reference sequence). This CDR3 reads CASKALAGGNEQFF. The DNA for the CDR3 is TGTGCCTCAAAAGCTCTAGCGGGAGGGAATGAGCAGTTCTTC.

This clone has only a few counts. The genes are TRBV18 and TRBJ2-2, with 15 bases identical to TRBD2. Per germline, CDR1 KGHSH and CDR2 LQKENI. Losses at the gene ends were 3 bases for V and 8 bases for J; bases not matched to a gene: 4. This CDR3 spans 16 amino acids. The CDR3 sequence is CASSPGLAGGRGELFF. Here the CDR3 DNA reads TGTGCCAGCTCACCGGGACTAGCGGGAGGACGAGGGGAGCTGTTTTTT.

The chain recombines TRBV6-6 with TRBJ2-2; 8 nucleotides align to TRBD2. J lost 4 bases, V lost 8 bases, and 6 bases had no gene match. Per the germline V gene, CDR1 is MNHNY and CDR2 is SVGAGI (reference sequence). The CDR3 loop spans 14 amino acids. CDR3 sequence reads: CASHGRGVTGELFF. CDR3 nucleotides: TGTGCCAGCCACGGGCGGGGGGTCACCGGGGAGCTGTTTTTT.

J is TRBJ2-3 and V is TRBV19; D gene uncertain. Germline CDR1 reads LNHDA; CDR2 reads SQIVND (reference sequence). V lost 5 bases, J lost 6 bases, and 12 bases lay in between. The CDR3 contains 13 residues. In DNA form, the CDR3 reads TGTGCCAGTAGTTTAGGAAAAGCGGATACGCAGTATTTT. This codes for CASSLGKADTQYF.

This clone was detected only once. This chain joins TRBV12-1 and TRBJ1-5. TRBV12-1 is designated a pseudogene. The CDR3 covers 17 residues. CDR3 sequence reads: CASSSNRDSDSNQPQHF. CDR3 sequence (DNA): TGTGCCAGCAGTAGCAACCGGGACTCAGATAGCAATCAGCCCCAGCATTTT.

CDR3 in amino acids: CASSRPGSSTGELFF. CDR3 in DNA: TGTGCCAGCAGCCGACCCGGGTCGAGCACCGGGGAGCTGTTTTTT. V gene TRBV27 combines with J gene TRBJ2-2; D uncertain. Per germline, CDR1 MNHEY and CDR2 SMNVEV (reference sequence). The CDR3 is made up of 15 amino acids. Trimming stripped 6 bases from V and 4 bases from J, with 15 bases between.

This chain links TRBV5-5 with TRBJ2-7, with TRBD1 as a possible D gene (5 bases). V lost 0 bases and J lost 4, with 20 bases in between. The CDR3 spans 17 residues. Germline V lookup: CDR1 SGHKS, CDR2 YYEKEE (reference sequence). This chain's CDR3 is CASSLGGVGRPPYEQYF. The CDR3 nucleotides are TGTGCCAGCAGCTTGGGGGGCGTTGGTCGTCCCCCTTACGAGCAGTACTTC.